Below, 21 T cell receptor beta chains from the same sample are listed, as sequenced in a study of CD8+ T cells in alopecia areata. Treatment defined: oral pan-JAK inhibitor, 5-10 mg twice daily. RNA extraction and reverse transcription yielded cDNA as sequencing template. The assay was immunoSEQ multiplex PCR, and TCRdb's table has in-frame clones only and misses some. The table includes about 150,000 clones, 45% to 60% detected once. The specimen comprised CD8+ T cells sorted from blood, sampled at week 4, from a patient treated with tofacitinib. These receptors were obtained from a human donor with alopecia areata.

The CDR3 reads CASSISASEAFF. The CDR3 DNA sequence: TGTGCCAGTAGTATTTCGGCTTCTGAAGCTTTCTTT. This chain connects TRBV19 to TRBJ1-1; the D is unclear. Trimming removed 3 bases from V and 6 bases from J, with 8 bases in between. CDR1 and CDR2 from the germline V gene are LNHDA and SQIVND (reference sequence). This CDR3 region has 12 residues.

This clone was observed a handful of times. The CDR3 DNA reads as TGCAGCGTTGAAGGGCCCTGGAGGACTGAAGCTTTCTTT. Protein product: CSVEGPWRTEAFF. The chain combines TRBV29-1 with TRBJ1-1, with unresolved D. The CDR3 sequence is 13 residues long. The V gene's germline CDR1 is SQVTM and CDR2 ANQGSEA. V shed 1 base and J shed 5 bases, with 11 bases lying between them. The full variable domain, completed using reference TRBV29-1 and TRBJ1-1, is SAVISQKPSRDICQRGTSLTIQCQVDSQVTMMFWYRQQPGQSLTLIATANQGSEATYESGFVIDKFPISRPNLTFSTLTVSNMSPEDSSIYLCSVEGPWRTEAFFGQGTRLTVV.

This clone has a single count. In DNA form, the CDR3 reads TGCAGCGTTGTCGGGACATTTGGCTCCTACAATGAGCAGTTCTTC. Its translation: CSVVGTFGSYNEQFF. The chain uses TRBV29-1 and TRBJ2-1, with D possibly being TRBD1 (6 bases). The V gene's germline CDR1 is SQVTM and CDR2 ANQGSEA. V lost 4 bases and J lost 0, with 13 bases in between. CDR3 length: 15 amino acids.

The genes are TRBV23-1 and TRBJ1-4; D is ambiguous. TRBV23-1 is flagged as an ORF with uncertain function. This CDR3 has 15 residues. Trimming removed 6 bases at V and 3 bases at J, with 14 bases between. CDR3 DNA sequence: TGCGCCAGCAGATGGAGGCCCCTAGCTAATGAAAAACTGTTTTTT. Protein sequence: CASRWRPLANEKLFF.

This clone was seen more than once but under ten times. The chain links TRBV7-9 to TRBJ1-1, with unresolved D. V lost 3 bases and J 0 bases, leaving 8 bases between the germline ends. CDR3 size: 14 residues. Germline V gives CDR1 SEHNR, CDR2 FQNEAQ (reference sequence). The chain's CDR3 is CASSFQDMNTEAFF. CDR3 coding DNA: TGTGCCAGCAGCTTCCAGGATATGAACACTGAAGCTTTCTTT.

V and J are TRBV7-3 and TRBJ2-1; 9 bases are a match to TRBD2. CDR1 is SGHTA, CDR2 FQGTGA, per germline. The CDR3 runs 18 residues. With 5 bases clipped from V and 7 bases from J, the junction kept 18 bases outside the gene matches. Written as DNA, the CDR3 is TGTGCCAGCAGCCCCCATTTCGATAGCGGGGGTTTGGTGAATGAGCAGTTCTTC. Amino acids: CASSPHFDSGGLVNEQFF.

The gene calls are TRBV25-1 and TRBJ2-5; TRBD1 agrees at 7 bases. CDR3 length equals 14 residues. CDR1 is MGHDK, CDR2 SYGVNS, per germline. The junction had 3 bases not matched to a gene; V was cut back by 3 bases and J by 2 bases. The CDR3 loop is CASSETGWQETQYF. For the CDR3, the DNA is TGTGCCAGCAGTGAGACAGGGTGGCAAGAGACCCAGTACTTC.

There are a few counts of this clone. V gene TRBV7-9 combines with J gene TRBJ2-3, with TRBD1 matching over 9 bases. Germline V gene data show CDR1 as SEHNR and CDR2 as FQNEAQ (reference sequence). This CDR3 has 16 residues. J gave up 4 bases and V 4 bases, and 9 bases lay outside the gene matches. CDR3 in amino acids: CASSYRRDRASDTQYF. DNA for the CDR3: TGTGCCAGCAGCTACCGACGGGACAGGGCTTCAGATACGCAGTATTTT.

The chain combines TRBV27 with TRBJ1-1; 8 nucleotides align to TRBD1. Trimming took 5 bases from V and 5 from J; bases not matched to a gene: 4. CDR3 size: 13 residues. Per the germline V gene, CDR1 is MNHEY and CDR2 is SMNVEV (reference sequence). The CDR3 coding sequence is TGTGCCAGCAGTCCGCAGGGGGCGACTGAAGCTTTCTTT. This gives the protein CASSPQGATEAFF.

The J gene is TRBJ2-6, the V gene TRBV30; tentatively, D is TRBD2 (5 bases). V lost 8 bases and J 4 bases, leaving 21 bases between the germline ends. The CDR3 covers 16 residues. Per the germline V gene, CDR1 is GTSNPN and CDR2 is SVGIG (reference sequence). The CDR3 bases are TGTGCCCGCCGCGTGAAGCGGTGGACCGGGGCCAACGTCCTGACTTTC. Protein: CARRVKRWTGANVLTF.

This clone was picked up many times. The V gene is TRBV6-4, the J gene TRBJ2-3; TRBD2 agrees at 12 bases. This CDR3 has 15 residues. From germline, CDR1 is MRHNA and CDR2 SNTAGT. J gave up 6 bases and V 0 bases, and 1 base lay outside the gene matches. In DNA, the CDR3 is TGTGCCAGCAGTGACTCGACTAGCGGGGGTGATACGCAGTATTTT. Translated, it gives CASSDSTSGGDTQYF.

The chain employs TRBV29-1 and TRBJ2-2, with D perhaps given as TRBD1 or TRBD2 (5 bases each). The V gene's germline CDR1 is SQVTM and CDR2 ANQGSEA. This CDR3 spans 13 amino acids. Trimming took 2 bases from V and 7 from J, leaving 11 bases between them. This CDR3 reads CSVETGLGGELFF. In DNA, the CDR3 is TGCAGCGTTGAAACGGGGCTTGGCGGGGAGCTGTTTTTT.

The genes are TRBV6-6 and TRBJ2-5, with 7 nucleotides matching TRBD2. Unmatched junction bases numbered 4, after V lost 2 bases and J lost 1 base. Germline V lookup: CDR1 MNHNY, CDR2 SVGAGI (reference sequence). The CDR3 totals 15 residues. CDR3 amino acids: CASSYGGEGQETQYF. CDR3 bases: TGTGCCAGCAGTTACGGTGGGGAGGGCCAAGAGACCCAGTACTTC.

This sequence joins TRBV30 and TRBJ1-1; D unclear. With 1 base removed from V and 4 bases from J, the gap between germline ends came to 10 bases. This CDR3 region has 13 residues. CDR1 is GTSNPN and CDR2 is SVGIG in the germline V gene (reference sequence). Written as DNA, the CDR3 is TGTGCCTGGAGTGGAGAATGGGGCACTGAAGCTTTCTTT. Protein sequence: CAWSGEWGTEAFF. Combining the CDR3 with reference TRBV30 and TRBJ1-1 gives the whole variable domain SQTIHQWPATLVQPVGSPLSLECTVEGTSNPNLYWYRQAAGRGLQLLFYSVGIGQISSEVPQNLSASRPQDRQFILSSKKLLLSDSGFYLCAWSGEWGTEAFFGQGTRLTVV.

The V call is TRBV29-1, the J call TRBJ2-7; 9 nucleotides line up with TRBD1. This CDR3 has 14 amino acids. V was clipped by 0 bases and J by 4 bases; unmatched bases: 4. CDR1 and CDR2 from the germline V gene are SQVTM and ANQGSEA. The CDR3 DNA follows: TGCAGCGTTGAAGATTCGGGACAGGGATACGAGCAGTACTTC. This translates into CSVEDSGQGYEQYF.

V usage is TRBV5-1 and J usage is TRBJ1-3; D is possibly TRBD1 (6 bases). In germline, CDR1 is SGHRS, CDR2 YFSETQ. CDR3 length: 17 residues. The germline V and J ends were trimmed by 0 bases and 4 bases, with 17 bases remaining between them. CDR3 amino acids: CASSLARKGEGGNTIYF. CDR3 DNA: TGCGCCAGCAGCTTGGCCCGGAAGGGGGAAGGAGGAAACACCATATATTTT.

Comments on this clone: The same CDR3 can be traced to other DNA sequences in this sample. The chain is built from TRBV7-9 and TRBJ1-5; D possibly corresponds to TRBD1 (5 bases). V shed 4 bases and J shed 5 bases, with 18 bases lying between them. Germline values: CDR1 SEHNR, CDR2 FQNEAQ (reference sequence). This CDR3 is 16 amino acids long. The CDR3 loop is CASSSGLLLGDQPQHF. CDR3 DNA sequence: TGTGCCAGCAGCTCGGGACTTTTGCTGGGAGATCAGCCCCAGCATTTT.

The chain recombines TRBV6-5 with TRBJ1-3, with 7 positions matching TRBD1. Germline V gene data show CDR1 as MNHEY and CDR2 as SVGAGI. V gave up 4 bases and J gave up 2 bases; unmatched junction bases: 5. The CDR3 totals 15 residues. CDR3 coding DNA: TGTGCCAGCAGTTCCCTGACAGGGACTGGAAACACCATATATTTT. This translates into CASSSLTGTGNTIYF.

This clone was observed a few times. The chain uses TRBV19 and TRBJ1-4; D is ambiguous. The germline V gene has CDR1 LNHDA and CDR2 SQIVND (reference sequence). This CDR3 comprises 15 residues. V gave up 6 bases and J gave up 7 bases, with 18 bases separating them. CDR3 loop: CASSLRHDQSEKLFF. CDR3 nucleotides: TGTGCCAGTAGCCTTCGACACGACCAGAGTGAAAAACTGTTTTTT.

This clone came up a few times. This chain joins TRBV7-2 and TRBJ1-5; D remains unclear. Germline V gene data show CDR1 as SGHTA and CDR2 as FQGNSA. The CDR3 consists of 14 residues. V lost 5 bases to trimming and J lost 11 bases, with 19 bases between them. CDR3 protein: CASSATDRRTAQHF. DNA for the CDR3: TGTGCCAGCAGCGCCACGGACCGAAGAACAGCCCAGCATTTT. Together with reference TRBV7-2 and TRBJ1-5, the CDR3 gives the full variable domain: GAGVSQSPSNKVTEKGKDVELRCDPISGHTALYWYRQSLGQGLEFLIYFQGNSAPDKSGLPSDRFSAERTGGSVSTLTIQRTQQEDSAVYLCASSATDRRTAQHFGDGTRLSIL.

This chain connects TRBV29-1 to TRBJ2-3; D gene uncertain. V gave up 8 bases and J gave up 5 bases, with 14 bases separating them. Germline V gene lookup returns CDR1 SQVTM and CDR2 ANQGSEA. This CDR3 has 12 residues. This CDR3 reads CSFRLGRDTQYF. The CDR3 bases are TGCAGCTTCAGATTAGGTAGAGATACGCAGTATTTT.